The 21 T cell receptor beta chains below were found in one sample sequenced in a study of blood T cell repertoires in COVID-19. Sequencing used immunoSEQ multiplex PCR; TCRdb keeps in-frame clones, though not all of them. Of roughly 200,000 clones listed, about 85% are singletons. Input material: PBMCs or T cells enriched from blood (not recorded which). These receptors all come from a man aged 35 to 55 who had recovered from COVID-19.

This rearrangement joins TRBV9 to TRBJ2-7, with D tentatively TRBD1 (5 bases). V was trimmed by 0 bases and J by 6 bases, leaving 13 bases between them. Germline V gives CDR1 SGDLS, CDR2 YYNGEE. The CDR3 is made up of 14 amino acids. CDR3 bases: TGTGCCAGCAGCGTAGCTCCGAATGGGGCCGAGCAGTACTTC. This sequence encodes CASSVAPNGAEQYF.

This chain links TRBV4-1 with TRBJ1-2; no reliable D call. Germline CDR1 is MGHRA and CDR2 is YSYEKL. The CDR3 is 15 residues long. Trimming took off 4 bases at V and 1 base at J, with 13 bases between the two ends. The CDR3 DNA is TGCGCCAGCAGCCTTCGAGGGAGTAATAACTATGGCTACACCTTC. This codes for CASSLRGSNNYGYTF.

This chain's CDR3 is CASSSRDRELFF. CDR3 sequence (DNA): TGTGCCAGCAGCTCCCGGGACAGGGAGCTGTTTTTT. The rearrangement uses TRBV5-6 and TRBJ2-2, with a weak D call TRBD1 (6 bases). V lost 3 bases, J lost 9 bases, and 9 bases lay in between. Germline V lookup: CDR1 SGHDT, CDR2 YYEEEE. CDR3 length: 12 amino acids.

The chain recombines TRBV21-1 with TRBJ2-4; the listed D gene, TRBD2, was not tested against the DNA. TRBV21-1 is a pseudogene. The CDR3 is 17 residues long. The CDR3 sequence: CASSKAPTPGAKNIQYF. DNA of the CDR3: TGTGCCAGCAGCAAAGCACCGACCCCCGGGGCCAAAAACATTCAGTACTTC.

Here the CDR3 DNA reads TGTGCCAGCAGCTTAGTCGGGACAGATTCCTACAATGAGCAGTTCTTC. It specifies CASSLVGTDSYNEQFF. The chain has TRBV7-3 and TRBJ2-1; 7 bases match TRBD1. CDR1 is SGHTA and CDR2 is FQGTGA in the germline V gene. Germline trimming cut 2 bases from V and 1 base from J; bases unmatched to any gene: 5. The CDR3 sequence is 16 residues long.

This chain uses TRBV9 with TRBJ1-2, with 9 positions matching TRBD1. CDR1 and CDR2 from the germline V gene are SGDLS and YYNGEE. The CDR3 runs to 15 residues. V lost 3 bases, J lost 0 bases, and 3 bases stayed unmatched. The CDR3 region has the DNA TGTGCCAGCAGCGGGGGACAGGGTGCTAACTATGGCTACACCTTC. Translated, it gives CASSGGQGANYGYTF. Based on the CDR3 plus reference TRBV9 and TRBJ1-2, the full variable domain is DSGVTQTPKHLITATGQRVTLRCSPRSGDLSVYWYQQSLDQGLQFLIQYYNGEERAKGNILERFSAQQFPDLHSELNLSSLELGDSALYFCASSGGQGANYGYTFGSGTRLTVV.

This clone occurred once. The chain combines TRBV14 with TRBJ1-3; D gene uncertain. Germline V gene sequence: CDR1 SGHDN, CDR2 FVKESK. The V end lost 0 bases, the J end lost 3 bases, and 12 bases lay between the germline ends. The CDR3 sequence is 16 residues long. Here the CDR3 DNA reads TGTGCCAGCAGCCAAGATCAGGTTTTCGGTGGAAACACCATATATTTT. It codes for CASSQDQVFGGNTIYF.

V and J are TRBV7-9 and TRBJ2-3, with TRBD2 matching over 7 bases. After removal of 2 bases from V and 5 bases from J, the junction contained 7 bases not matched to a gene. From germline, CDR1 is SEHNR and CDR2 FQNEAQ (reference sequence). This CDR3 region has 15 residues. The CDR3 DNA reads as TGTGCCAGCAGCTTAATGTCGGGGGGTGAAGATACGCAGTATTTT. It is translated as CASSLMSGGEDTQYF.

The chain carries TRBV30 and TRBJ1-6; D may be TRBD1 (5 bases). With 0 bases removed from V and 7 bases from J, the gap between germline ends came to 10 bases. The CDR3 consists of 14 residues. Germline V CDR1 and CDR2: GTSNPN, SVGIG (reference sequence). The CDR3 DNA reads as TGTGCCTGGAGTGTGGGGCAGCCCAATTCACCCCTCCACTTT. This codes for CAWSVGQPNSPLHF.

Comment on this clone: At one of its ends the junction is not consistent with the germline gene, which may arise from a read error. The rearrangement uses TRBV28 and TRBJ2-7; a weak D match, TRBD1 (8 bases). There are 10 residues in the CDR3. CDR1 is MDHEN and CDR2 is SYDVKM in the germline V gene. The CDR3 nucleotides are TGTGCCACCCAGGGGGCGGGAGCAGACTTC. It is translated as CATQGAGADF.

This CDR3 reads CASRPPGQGAEAFF. CDR3 in DNA: TGTGCCAGCAGGCCCCCAGGGCAGGGGGCTGAAGCTTTCTTT. This chain connects TRBV7-6 to TRBJ1-1, with TRBD1 matching 7 bases. After removal of 6 bases from V and 6 bases from J, the junction contained 10 bases not matched to a gene. CDR3 length: 14 amino acids. Germline CDR1 and CDR2: SGHVS and FNYEAQ.

This clone was observed once. V gene TRBV7-2 combines with J gene TRBJ1-5; 8 bases agree with TRBD1. This CDR3 has 14 amino acids. V was clipped by 1 base and J by 7 bases; unmatched bases: 3. Germline V CDR1 and CDR2: SGHTA, FQGNSA. The CDR3 loop is CASSLGDRGQPQHF. The CDR3 DNA is TGTGCCAGCAGCTTAGGCGACAGGGGCCAGCCCCAGCATTTT.

The rearrangement links TRBV5-1 to TRBJ2-1, with a weak D call TRBD1 (5 bases). Trimming removed 1 base from V and 6 bases from J, with 11 bases in between. Per the germline V gene, CDR1 is SGHRS and CDR2 is YFSETQ. CDR3 size: 14 residues. This chain's CDR3 is CASSLTGKGNEQFF. CDR3 sequence (DNA): TGCGCCAGCAGCTTGACAGGCAAGGGCAATGAGCAGTTCTTC.

The chain recombines TRBV5-8 with TRBJ1-1, with unresolved D. This CDR3 has 15 amino acids. Germline V gene lookup returns CDR1 SGHTS and CDR2 YDEGEE. The ends were cut back, 5 bases at V and 0 bases at J, with 14 bases in the middle. The CDR3 protein is CASRTGILMNTEAFF. CDR3 nucleotide sequence: TGTGCCAGCAGAACGGGAATACTTATGAACACTGAAGCTTTCTTT.

This chain links TRBV2 with TRBJ1-3, with 8 bases that match TRBD1. The CDR3 spans 15 residues. Germline CDR1 SNHLY, CDR2 FYNNEI. V shed 6 bases and J 0 bases; nucleotides not matched to a gene: 4. CDR3 coding DNA: TGTGCCAGCAGCAGGACAGGGAGCTCTGGAAACACCATATATTTT. Protein: CASSRTGSSGNTIYF.

The rearrangement links TRBV12-3 or TRBV12-4 to TRBJ1-1; no firm D call. The V end lost 0 bases, the J end lost 9 bases, and 11 bases lay between the germline ends. The CDR3 totals 13 residues. CDR3 amino acids: CASSLAQRFQAFF. The DNA for the CDR3 is TGTGCCAGCAGTTTAGCGCAGAGGTTCCAAGCTTTCTTT.

The chain employs TRBV12-3 or TRBV12-4 and TRBJ1-2, with TRBD1 matching 8 bases. The CDR3 is 13 amino acids. Unmatched junction bases numbered 4, after V lost 4 bases and J lost 6 bases. The CDR3 nucleotides read TGTGCCAGCAGTTCACAGGGGGGTCATGGCTACACCTTC. Translated: CASSSQGGHGYTF.

This clone was seen once. CDR3 region: CSVAGQGNYGYTF. CDR3 DNA sequence: TGCAGCGTTGCTGGACAGGGGAACTATGGCTACACCTTC. The chain has TRBV29-1 and TRBJ1-2; 9 nucleotides align to TRBD1. The CDR3 totals 13 residues. Germline-derived CDR1 and CDR2 are SQVTM and ANQGSEA. The J segment lost 2 bases and the V segment lost 4 bases, leaving 2 bases of the junction unmatched.

This rearrangement joins TRBV5-1 to TRBJ1-4, with D unresolved. Trimming removed 4 bases from V and 0 bases from J, with 10 bases in between. Germline V lookup: CDR1 SGHRS, CDR2 YFSETQ. CDR3 length equals 15 residues. CDR3 region: CASSPYGATNEKLFF. The CDR3 DNA is TGCGCCAGCAGCCCATATGGAGCAACTAATGAAAAACTGTTTTTT.

The chain combines TRBV30 with TRBJ1-2, with TRBD1 matching 7 bases. Germline V lookup: CDR1 GTSNPN, CDR2 SVGIG (reference sequence). The CDR3 spans 12 residues. V was clipped by 1 base and J by 7 bases; unmatched bases: 3. The CDR3 DNA sequence: TGTGCCTGGAGTGAACAGGGGTTTGGCTACACCTTC. It codes for CAWSEQGFGYTF.

The chain links TRBV15 to TRBJ2-7; D might be TRBD2 (6 bases). The CDR3 consists of 14 residues. The germline CDR1 and CDR2 sequences are LNHNV and YYDKDF (reference sequence). Trimming took off 5 bases at V and 3 bases at J, with 14 bases between the two ends. The CDR3 DNA follows: TGTGCCACCAGCGTCCCTGACGGGAGCTACGAGCAGTACTTC. This codes for CATSVPDGSYEQYF.